The TCR beta chain described here comes from a study of blood T cell repertoires in COVID-19. The V gene end was trimmed by 2 bases and the J gene end by 5 bases; junction bases not matched to a gene: 5. Germline-derived CDR1 and CDR2 are MNHEY and SVGAGI. The CDR3 covers 15 residues. Participants had their cohort set by participant-reported clinical history. This table comes from immunoSEQ multiplex PCR, and its TCRdb copy is limited to in-frame clones, with some not included. The data contain about 270,000 clones, more than 70% of them singletons. Sequencing was performed on PBMCs or T cells enriched from blood (not recorded which). The sequence derives from a woman aged 60-70 years in a cohort exposed to, infected with or recovered from COVID-19 (not recorded which). This chain connects TRBV6-5 to TRBJ2-3; 9 bases line up with TRBD1. The CDR3: CASSYPTGGIDTQYF. CDR3 coding DNA: TGTGCCAGCAGTTACCCGACAGGGGGAATAGATACGCAGTATTTT.